The clone carrying this T cell receptor (beta chain) came up a few times. Its specificity is not known. The CDR3 covers 15 residues. Germline lookup yields CDR1 SQVTM and CDR2 ANQGSEA. After removal of 7 bases from V and 0 bases from J, the junction contained 6 bases not matched to a gene. This sample is drawn from a study of post-analysis software for immune sequencing data. Study-level background: The cohort encompassed relapsing-remitting, secondary progressive and progressive-relapsing multiple sclerosis disease courses.

Prepared libraries of TCR beta cDNA carried unique molecular identifiers. Roughly 500,000 cDNA molecules were obtained per 1 to 10 million input T cells. TCRdb reprocessed the PCR reads via MiXCR and lists one record per CDR3 protein. Counted here are almost 700,000 distinct CDR3 sequences, 59% occurring once; the ten biggest clones make up 11%. Findings and limits, study-wide: Patients with multiple sclerosis recorded significantly lower normalized Chao1 diversity than controls, the study found. The five TRBV segments detected at higher frequency in patients than in controls included TRBV5-6, TRBV5-1 and TRBV20-1. Batch-matched samples strongly co-clustered by F measure.

This receptor was obtained from a girl between 2 and 10 years old with multiple sclerosis. Sequencing was carried out using blood. This sequence joins TRBV29-1 and TRBJ2-3; 11 positions match TRBD2. This chain's CDR3 is CSADGTSGSTDTQYF. The CDR3 coding sequence is TGCAGCGCCGACGGGACTAGCGGAAGCACAGATACGCAGTATTTT.